The TCR beta chain under discussion was sequenced for a study of cytomegalovirus exposure and HLA in healthy donors. With 60 Vbeta and 13 Jbeta primers, the PCR was carried out. Clones were sequenced by immunoSEQ multiplex PCR, and TCRdb holds only the in-frame ones, with some missing. This sample has over 50,000 clones, with around 92% found just once. Trimming took 5 bases from V and 4 from J; bases not matched to a gene: 3. The V gene's germline CDR1 is MRHNA and CDR2 SNTAGT. CDR3 length equals 15 residues. J is TRBJ2-1 and V is TRBV6-4; 12 bases agree with TRBD2. The receptor's source is a man aged 25-45 years in good health and CMV-seropositive. The sample taken for sequencing was PBMCs. The CDR3 region has the DNA TGTGCCAGCAGTTCTCTAGCGGGAGGGTACAATGAGCAGTTCTTC. The encoded protein is CASSSLAGGYNEQFF.